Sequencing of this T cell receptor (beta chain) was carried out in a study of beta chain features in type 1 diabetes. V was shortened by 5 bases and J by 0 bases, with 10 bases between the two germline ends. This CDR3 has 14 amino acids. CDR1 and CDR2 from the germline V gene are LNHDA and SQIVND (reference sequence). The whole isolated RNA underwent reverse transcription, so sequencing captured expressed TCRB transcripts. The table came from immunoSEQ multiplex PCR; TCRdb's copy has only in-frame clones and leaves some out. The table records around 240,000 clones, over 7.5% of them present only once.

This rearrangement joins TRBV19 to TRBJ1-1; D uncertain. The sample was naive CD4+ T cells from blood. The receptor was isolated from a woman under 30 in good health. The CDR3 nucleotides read TGTGCCAGTAGTGTACTGACACTGAACACTGAAGCTTTCTTT. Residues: CASSVLTLNTEAFF. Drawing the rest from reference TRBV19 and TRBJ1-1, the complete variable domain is DGGITQSPKYLFRKEGQNVTLSCEQNLNHDAMYWYRQDPGQGLRLIYYSQIVNDFQKGDIAEGYSVSREKKESFPLTVTSAQKNPTAFYLCASSVLTLNTEAFFGQGTRLTVV.